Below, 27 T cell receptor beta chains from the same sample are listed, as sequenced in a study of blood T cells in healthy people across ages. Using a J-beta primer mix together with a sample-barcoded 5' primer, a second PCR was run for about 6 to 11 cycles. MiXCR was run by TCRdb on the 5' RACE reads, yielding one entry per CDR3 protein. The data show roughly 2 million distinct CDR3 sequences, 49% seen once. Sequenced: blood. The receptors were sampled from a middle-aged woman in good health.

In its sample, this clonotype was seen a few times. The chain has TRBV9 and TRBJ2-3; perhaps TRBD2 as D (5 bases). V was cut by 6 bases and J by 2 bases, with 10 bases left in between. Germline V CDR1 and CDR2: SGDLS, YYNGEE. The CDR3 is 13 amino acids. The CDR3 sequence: CASKSSNTDTQYF. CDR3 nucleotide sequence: TGTGCCAGCAAGTCTAGCAACACAGATACGCAGTATTTT. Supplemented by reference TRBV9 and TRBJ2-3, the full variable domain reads DSGVTQTPKHLITATGQRVTLRCSPRSGDLSVYWYQQSLDQGLQFLIQYYNGEERAKGNILERFSAQQFPDLHSELNLSSLELGDSALYFCASKSSNTDTQYFGPGTRLTVL.

The chain's CDR3 is CSATTGDYEQYF. CDR3 DNA: TGCAGTGCTACCACAGGGGATTACGAGCAGTACTTC. The rearrangement links TRBV20-1 to TRBJ2-7; TRBD1 agrees at 7 bases. The V segment lost 4 bases and the J segment 4 bases; nucleotides outside the gene matches: 4. CDR3 length: 12 residues. Germline V lookup: CDR1 DFQATT, CDR2 SNEGSKA (reference sequence).

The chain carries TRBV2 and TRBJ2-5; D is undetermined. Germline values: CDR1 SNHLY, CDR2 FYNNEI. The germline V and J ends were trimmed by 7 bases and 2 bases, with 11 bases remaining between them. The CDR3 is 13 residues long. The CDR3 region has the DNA TGTGCCAGCATGAGGAACAGTCAAGAGACCCAGTACTTC. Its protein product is CASMRNSQETQYF.

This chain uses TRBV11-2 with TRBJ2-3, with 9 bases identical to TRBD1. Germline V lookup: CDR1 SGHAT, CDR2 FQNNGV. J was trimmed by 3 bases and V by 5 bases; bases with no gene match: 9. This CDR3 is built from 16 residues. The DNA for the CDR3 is TGTGCCAGCAGCGCCCGGACAGGGGTTGGGACAGATACGCAGTATTTT. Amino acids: CASSARTGVGTDTQYF. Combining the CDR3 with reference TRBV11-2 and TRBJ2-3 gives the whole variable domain EAGVAQSPRYKIIEKRQSVAFWCNPISGHATLYWYQQILGQGPKLLIQFQNNGVVDDSQLPKDRFSAERLKGVDSTLKIQPAKLEDSAVYLCASSARTGVGTDTQYFGPGTRLTVL.

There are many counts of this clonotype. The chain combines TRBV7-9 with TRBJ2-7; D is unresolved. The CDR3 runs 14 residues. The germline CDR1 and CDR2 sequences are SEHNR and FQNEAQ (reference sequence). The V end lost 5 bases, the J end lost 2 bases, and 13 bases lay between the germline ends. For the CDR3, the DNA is TGTGCCAGCAGCCCCGACCCGAATCCCTACGAGCAGTACTTC. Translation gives CASSPDPNPYEQYF.

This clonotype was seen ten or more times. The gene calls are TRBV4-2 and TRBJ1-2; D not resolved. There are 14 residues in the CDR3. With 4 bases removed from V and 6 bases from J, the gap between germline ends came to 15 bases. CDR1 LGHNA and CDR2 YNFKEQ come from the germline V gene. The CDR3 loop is CASSPLGFSDGYTF. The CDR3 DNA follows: TGTGCCAGCAGCCCTCTTGGGTTTTCAGATGGCTACACCTTC.

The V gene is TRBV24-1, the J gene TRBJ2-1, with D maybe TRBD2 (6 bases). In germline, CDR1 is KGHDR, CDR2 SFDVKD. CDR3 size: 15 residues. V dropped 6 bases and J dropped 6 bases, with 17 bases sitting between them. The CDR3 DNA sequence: TGTGCCACCAGTCTCGGCGGGGCCGTTTCCAATGAGCAGTTCTTC. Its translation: CATSLGGAVSNEQFF.

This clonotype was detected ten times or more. The CDR3 DNA is TGTGCCAGCAGTTTACGGAACTATGGCTACACCTTC. This sequence encodes CASSLRNYGYTF. The rearrangement links TRBV28 to TRBJ1-2; D unclear. This CDR3 is 12 amino acids long. Trimming took off 2 bases at V and 2 bases at J, with 3 bases between the two ends. Germline loops: CDR1 MDHEN, CDR2 SYDVKM.

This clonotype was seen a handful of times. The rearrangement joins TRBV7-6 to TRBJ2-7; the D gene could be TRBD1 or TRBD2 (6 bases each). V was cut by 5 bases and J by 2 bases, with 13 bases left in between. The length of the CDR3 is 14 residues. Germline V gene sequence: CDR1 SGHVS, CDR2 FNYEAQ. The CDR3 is CASSTNGGAYEQYF. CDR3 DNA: TGTGCCAGCAGCACAAACGGGGGCGCCTACGAGCAGTACTTC.

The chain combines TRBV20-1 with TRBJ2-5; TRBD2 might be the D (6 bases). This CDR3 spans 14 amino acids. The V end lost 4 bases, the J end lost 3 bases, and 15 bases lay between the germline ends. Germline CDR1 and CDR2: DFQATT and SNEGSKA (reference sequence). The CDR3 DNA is TGCAGTGCTACGGAGTCGGGGAGGAAAGAGACCCAGTACTTC. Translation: CSATESGRKETQYF.

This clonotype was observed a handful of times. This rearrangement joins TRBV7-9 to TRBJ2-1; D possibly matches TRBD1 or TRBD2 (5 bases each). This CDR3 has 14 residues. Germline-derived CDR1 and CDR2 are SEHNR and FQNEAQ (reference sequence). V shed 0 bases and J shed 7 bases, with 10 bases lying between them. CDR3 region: CASSLAMGPNEQFF. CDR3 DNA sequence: TGTGCCAGCAGCTTAGCGATGGGACCGAATGAGCAGTTCTTC.

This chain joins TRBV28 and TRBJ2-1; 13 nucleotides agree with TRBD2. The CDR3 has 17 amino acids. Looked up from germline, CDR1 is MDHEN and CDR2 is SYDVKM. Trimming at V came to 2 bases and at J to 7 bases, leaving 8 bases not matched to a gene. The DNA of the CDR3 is TGTGCCAGCAGTTTACCTATGACTAGCGGGGGGCGAAATGAGCAGTTCTTC. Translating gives CASSLPMTSGGRNEQFF.

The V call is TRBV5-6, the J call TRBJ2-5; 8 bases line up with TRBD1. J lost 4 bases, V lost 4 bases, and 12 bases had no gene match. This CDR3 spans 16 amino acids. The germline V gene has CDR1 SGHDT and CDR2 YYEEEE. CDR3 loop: CASSPLHTGTGETQYF. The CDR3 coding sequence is TGTGCCAGCAGCCCGCTTCATACCGGGACAGGAGAGACCCAGTACTTC. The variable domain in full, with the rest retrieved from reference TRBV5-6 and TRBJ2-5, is DAGVTQSPTHLIKTRGQQVTLRCSPKSGHDTVSWYQQALGQGPQFIFQYYEEEERQRGNFPDRFSGHQFPNYSSELNVNALLLGDSALYLCASSPLHTGTGETQYFGPGTRLLVL.

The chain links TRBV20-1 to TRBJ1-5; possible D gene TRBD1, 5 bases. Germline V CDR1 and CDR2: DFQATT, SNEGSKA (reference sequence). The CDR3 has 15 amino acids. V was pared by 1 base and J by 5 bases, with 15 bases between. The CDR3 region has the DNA TGCAGTGCTAGAGTTGTCAGGGAAGGTGATCAGCCCCAGCATTTT. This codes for CSARVVREGDQPQHF.

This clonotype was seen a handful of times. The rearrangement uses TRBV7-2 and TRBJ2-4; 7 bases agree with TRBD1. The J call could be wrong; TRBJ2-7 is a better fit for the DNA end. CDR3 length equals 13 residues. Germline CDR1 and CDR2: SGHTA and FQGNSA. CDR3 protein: CASSFLTGVEQYF. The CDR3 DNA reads TGTGCCAGCAGCTTCCTAACAGGGGTCGAGCAGTACTTC.

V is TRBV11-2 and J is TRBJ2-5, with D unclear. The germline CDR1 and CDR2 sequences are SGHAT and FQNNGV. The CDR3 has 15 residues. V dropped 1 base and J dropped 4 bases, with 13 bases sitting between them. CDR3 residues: CASSLGSILRETQYF. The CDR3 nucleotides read TGTGCCAGCAGCTTAGGATCGATTTTGCGAGAGACCCAGTACTTC.

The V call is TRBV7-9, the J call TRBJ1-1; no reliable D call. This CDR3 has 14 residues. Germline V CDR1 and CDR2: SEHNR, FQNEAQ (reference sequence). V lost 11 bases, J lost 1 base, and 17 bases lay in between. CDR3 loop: CAGAGHQGNTEAFF. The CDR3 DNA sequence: TGTGCCGGAGCGGGCCACCAAGGGAACACTGAAGCTTTCTTT.

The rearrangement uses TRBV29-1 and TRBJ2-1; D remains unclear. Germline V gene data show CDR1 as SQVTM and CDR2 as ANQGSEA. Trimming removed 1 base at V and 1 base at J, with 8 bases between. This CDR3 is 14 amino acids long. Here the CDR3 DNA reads TGCAGCGTTGAAGGTAGTTATTCCTACAATGAGCAGTTCTTC. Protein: CSVEGSYSYNEQFF.

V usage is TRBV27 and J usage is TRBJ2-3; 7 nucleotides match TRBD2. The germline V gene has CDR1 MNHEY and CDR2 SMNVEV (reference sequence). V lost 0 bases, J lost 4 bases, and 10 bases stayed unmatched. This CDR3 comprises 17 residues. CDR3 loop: CASSLSRLLAASDTQYF. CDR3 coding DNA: TGTGCCAGCAGTTTATCTCGTCTCCTAGCGGCATCAGATACGCAGTATTTT.

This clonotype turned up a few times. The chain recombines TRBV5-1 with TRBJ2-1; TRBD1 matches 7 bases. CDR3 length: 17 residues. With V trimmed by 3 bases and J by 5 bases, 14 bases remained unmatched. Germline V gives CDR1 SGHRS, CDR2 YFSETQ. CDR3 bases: TGCGCCAGCAGCTCGAAAGGACAGGCTAGGGGAAACAATGAGCAGTTCTTC. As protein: CASSSKGQARGNNEQFF.

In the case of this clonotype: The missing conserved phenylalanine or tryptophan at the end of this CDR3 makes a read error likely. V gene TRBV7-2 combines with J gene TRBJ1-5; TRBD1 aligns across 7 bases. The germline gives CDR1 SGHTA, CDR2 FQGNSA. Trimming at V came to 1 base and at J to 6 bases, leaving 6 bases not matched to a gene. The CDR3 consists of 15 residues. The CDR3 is CASSLERAGGQPQHS. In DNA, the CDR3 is TGTGCCAGCAGCTTAGAGAGGGCAGGGGGTCAGCCCCAGCATTCT.

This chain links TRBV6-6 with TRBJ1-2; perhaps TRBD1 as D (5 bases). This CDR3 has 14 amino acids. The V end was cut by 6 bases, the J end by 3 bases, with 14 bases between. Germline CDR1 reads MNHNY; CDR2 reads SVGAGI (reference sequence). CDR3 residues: CASRDGGTDYGYTF. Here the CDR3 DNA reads TGTGCCAGCAGGGACGGGGGGACCGACTATGGCTACACCTTC.

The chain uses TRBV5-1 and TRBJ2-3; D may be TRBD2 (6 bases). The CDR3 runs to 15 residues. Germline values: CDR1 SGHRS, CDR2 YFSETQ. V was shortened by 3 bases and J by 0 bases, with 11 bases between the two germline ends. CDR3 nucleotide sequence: TGCGCCAGCAGCTCAATCGGGACTAGCACAGATACGCAGTATTTT. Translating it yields CASSSIGTSTDTQYF.

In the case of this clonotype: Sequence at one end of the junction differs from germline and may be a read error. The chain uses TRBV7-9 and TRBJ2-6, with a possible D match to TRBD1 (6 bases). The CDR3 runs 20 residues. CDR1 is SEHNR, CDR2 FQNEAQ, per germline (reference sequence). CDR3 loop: CASSLEVGDMTRSGANVLTF. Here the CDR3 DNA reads TGTGCCAGCAGCTTAGAGGTCGGGGACATGACCCGCTCTGGGGCCAACGTCTTGACTTTC.

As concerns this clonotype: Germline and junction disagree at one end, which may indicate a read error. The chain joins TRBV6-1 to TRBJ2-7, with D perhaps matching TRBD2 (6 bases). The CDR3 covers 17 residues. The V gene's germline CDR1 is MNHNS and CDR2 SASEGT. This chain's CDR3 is CASGEAVGQGGAYEQYF. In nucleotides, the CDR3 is TGTGCCAGCGGTGAAGCTGTTGGGCAAGGAGGGGCCTACGAGCAGTACTTC.

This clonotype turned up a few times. CDR3 DNA sequence: TGCGCCAGCAGCCAAGCCGGGACCGGCTTTCGAAAACTGTTTTTT. Residues: CASSQAGTGFRKLFF. The rearrangement joins TRBV4-1 to TRBJ1-4, with D perhaps matching TRBD1 (5 bases). V was cut by 1 base and J by 10 bases, with 16 bases left in between. The CDR3 is 15 residues long. From germline, CDR1 is MGHRA and CDR2 YSYEKL.

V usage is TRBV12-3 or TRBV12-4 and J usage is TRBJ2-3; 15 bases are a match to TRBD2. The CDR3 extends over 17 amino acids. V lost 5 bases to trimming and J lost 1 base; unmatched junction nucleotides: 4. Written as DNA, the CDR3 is TGTGCCAGCAGTCTAAGGACTAGCGGGGGGGGCACAGATACGCAGTATTTT. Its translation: CASSLRTSGGGTDTQYF.